The 30 T cell receptor beta chains in this list originate from one sample, sequenced in a study of OX40 agonist ivuxolimab in advanced cancers. Clones were read by immunoSEQ multiplex PCR, and TCRdb kept only the in-frame ones, dropping some. The table has 50,000 to 65,000 clones, 85% to 90% seen once. The starting material was CD4+ or CD8+ T cells sorted from blood, obtained in a trial of the OX40 agonist ivuxolimab. The receptors stem from an adult with an advanced solid tumor such as melanoma, head and neck, liver or kidney cancer.

The V gene is TRBV20-1, the J gene TRBJ1-2; D unresolved. The CDR3 sequence is 11 residues long. Trimming pared 6 bases from V and 8 bases from J, leaving 13 bases between. Germline assignment: CDR1 DFQATT and CDR2 SNEGSKA (reference sequence). The CDR3: CSATDDLGYTF. The CDR3 bases are TGCAGTGCCACTGACGATCTAGGCTACACCTTC.

The CDR3 nucleotides read TGTGCCATCAGTGAGTCGCAGGGGAGAACCGGGGAGCTGTTTTTT. It encodes CAISESQGRTGELFF. The chain employs TRBV10-3 and TRBJ2-2, with D perhaps TRBD1 (6 bases). With 0 bases removed from V and 5 bases from J, the gap between germline ends came to 10 bases. This CDR3 contains 15 residues. Germline CDR1 ENHRY, CDR2 SYGVKD.

The chain carries TRBV5-1 and TRBJ1-6, with D possibly being TRBD1 (5 bases). Germline CDR1 reads SGHRS; CDR2 reads YFSETQ. V dropped 3 bases and J dropped 7 bases, with 14 bases sitting between them. The CDR3 extends over 15 amino acids. The chain's CDR3 is CASSSDTGRNSPLHF. The CDR3 coding sequence is TGCGCCAGCAGCTCGGACACCGGGCGAAATTCACCCCTCCACTTT.

V usage is TRBV10-1 and J usage is TRBJ2-1, with D possibly being TRBD1 (6 bases). This CDR3 contains 18 residues. Germline CDR1 reads WNHNN; CDR2 reads SYGVQD (reference sequence). V shed 6 bases and J shed 0 bases, with 21 bases lying between them. The CDR3 reads CASSPRGRAPSSYNEQFF. In DNA, the CDR3 is TGCGCCAGCAGCCCCAGGGGTCGGGCCCCAAGCTCCTACAATGAGCAGTTCTTC.

This chain connects TRBV11-2 to TRBJ2-5, with D unclear. V lost 3 bases and J 2 bases, leaving 13 bases between the germline ends. Germline CDR1 and CDR2: SGHAT and FQNNGV. The CDR3 totals 15 residues. The CDR3 DNA follows: TGTGCCAGCAGCTTTTCTGGCAGCCTACAAGAGACCCAGTACTTC. Its protein is CASSFSGSLQETQYF.

The chain uses TRBV2 and TRBJ2-1; D is perhaps TRBD2 (5 bases). This CDR3 contains 13 residues. Trimming removed 0 bases from V and 16 bases from J, with 16 bases in between. From germline, CDR1 is SNHLY and CDR2 FYNNEI. CDR3 amino acids: CASSEALASSYFF. For the CDR3, the DNA is TGTGCCAGCAGTGAAGCCCTGGCTAGCTCCTATTTCTTC.

The chain combines TRBV29-1 with TRBJ1-2; 7 nucleotides align to TRBD1. V was pared by 8 bases and J by 6 bases, with 12 bases of the junction left unmatched. CDR3 length equals 13 residues. Per germline, CDR1 SQVTM and CDR2 ANQGSEA. CDR3 sequence (DNA): TGCAGCTCCGAGAGGGGGCGAGGAGATGGCTACACCTTC. This encodes CSSERGRGDGYTF.

The V call is TRBV19, the J call TRBJ1-2; 7 nucleotides align to TRBD1. CDR3 length equals 13 residues. The germline CDR1 and CDR2 sequences are LNHDA and SQIVND (reference sequence). V lost 9 bases to trimming and J lost 1 base; unmatched junction nucleotides: 5. The CDR3 spells CASRDSLNYGYTF. As DNA, the CDR3 is TGTGCCAGCCGGGACAGCCTTAACTATGGCTACACCTTC.

V and J are TRBV15 and TRBJ2-5; D might be TRBD2 (5 bases). V dropped 0 bases and J dropped 3 bases, with 11 bases sitting between them. The CDR3 extends over 15 amino acids. CDR1 LNHNV and CDR2 YYDKDF come from the germline V gene (reference sequence). The CDR3 sequence is CATSRDPDGEETQYF. The CDR3, as DNA: TGTGCCACCAGCAGAGATCCGGACGGGGAAGAGACCCAGTACTTC. Filled out from reference TRBV15 and TRBJ2-5, the complete variable domain reads DAMVIQNPRYQVTQFGKPVTLSCSQTLNHNVMYWYQQKSSQAPKLLFHYYDKDFNNEADTPDNFQSRRPNTSFCFLDIRSPGLGDTAMYLCATSRDPDGEETQYFGPGTRLLVL.

The chain joins TRBV19 to TRBJ1-2, with D unresolved. Trimming cost V 8 bases and J 6 bases, with 16 bases left between them. Germline lookup yields CDR1 LNHDA and CDR2 SQIVND (reference sequence). The CDR3 extends over 13 amino acids. The CDR3 coding sequence is TGTGCCAGTTCTCCCACCCGTGGGGATGGCTACACCTTC. This codes for CASSPTRGDGYTF.

As for this clone: Its ends do not fully match the called genes, so a read error is possible. The V gene is TRBV6-1, the J gene TRBJ1-5, with D hard to call. The CDR3 length is 17 residues. Germline V gene sequence: CDR1 MNHNS, CDR2 SASEGT. CDR3 in amino acids: CASSQALNLRVGQPQHF. The CDR3 nucleotides are TGTGCCAGCAGTCAAGCTTTGAATCTGAGGGTAGGTCAGCCCCAGCATTTT.

The CDR3 nucleotides are TGTGCCAGCTCTGGGACGGCCTATGGCTACACCTTC. This encodes CASSGTAYGYTF. The V and J genes are TRBV18 and TRBJ1-2, with D maybe TRBD1 (5 bases). V was pared by 6 bases and J by 4 bases, with 9 bases between. CDR1 KGHSH and CDR2 LQKENI come from the germline V gene. This CDR3 comprises 12 residues.

The CDR3 DNA reads as TGTGCCACCAGCCGCCGATACTACGAGCAGTACTTC. Its protein product is CATSRRYYEQYF. The rearrangement links TRBV10-3 to TRBJ2-7; D gene uncertain. V was pared by 10 bases and J by 3 bases, with 13 bases between. Germline-derived CDR1 and CDR2 are ENHRY and SYGVKD. CDR3 size: 12 residues.

The chain links TRBV19 to TRBJ1-5; D perhaps matches TRBD1 (6 bases). The germline V gene encodes CDR1 LNHDA and CDR2 SQIVND (reference sequence). Trimming removed 8 bases from V and 7 bases from J, with 18 bases in between. This CDR3 region has 14 residues. CDR3 region: CASYFGGTGQPQHF. In DNA form, the CDR3 reads TGTGCCAGTTATTTTGGGGGCACGGGGCAGCCCCAGCATTTT.

CDR3 loop: CASSKGQGRENTEAFF. The CDR3 DNA follows: TGCGCCAGCAGCAAGGGACAGGGTAGGGAGAACACTGAAGCTTTCTTT. J is TRBJ1-1 and V is TRBV5-1; the match to TRBD1 covers 9 bases. This CDR3 region has 16 residues. CDR1 and CDR2 from the germline V gene are SGHRS and YFSETQ. V dropped 4 bases and J dropped 1; count of bases not matched to a gene: 8. Complete variable domain (other parts from reference TRBV5-1 and TRBJ1-1): KAGVTQTPRYLIKTRGQQVTLSCSPISGHRSVSWYQQTPGQGLQFLFEYFSETQRNKGNFPGRFSGRQFSNSRSEMNVSTLELGDSALYLCASSKGQGRENTEAFFGQGTRLTVV.

V and J are TRBV7-2 and TRBJ2-7; perhaps D is TRBD1 or TRBD2 (5 bases each). CDR1 is SGHTA, CDR2 FQGNSA, per germline. The CDR3 has 14 residues. Deletions cut 4 bases from V and 3 bases from J, with 13 bases between. The CDR3 protein is CASSSSGTVYEQYF. In DNA form, the CDR3 reads TGTGCCAGCAGCTCTTCCGGGACGGTCTACGAGCAGTACTTC.

V gene TRBV7-8 combines with J gene TRBJ1-3; no reliable D call. This CDR3 has 13 residues. V was clipped by 5 bases and J by 4 bases, with 9 bases between them. CDR1 and CDR2 from the germline V gene are SGHVS and FQNEAQ. The CDR3 region is CASSPGRGNTIYF. The CDR3 coding sequence is TGTGCCAGCAGCCCTGGCCGGGGAAACACCATATATTTT.

This sequence joins TRBV6-1 and TRBJ2-7; D perhaps matches TRBD1 (6 bases). CDR3 length equals 14 residues. V gave up 8 bases and J gave up 7 bases, with 21 bases separating them. Germline lookup yields CDR1 MNHNS and CDR2 SASEGT. This CDR3 reads CASLDSRGLWEQYF. In nucleotides, the CDR3 is TGTGCCAGCCTGGACAGTCGAGGCCTCTGGGAGCAGTACTTC.

The chain joins TRBV7-2 to TRBJ2-2, with a possible D match to TRBD2 (5 bases). Trimming pared 3 bases from V and 4 bases from J, leaving 12 bases between. In germline, CDR1 is SGHTA, CDR2 FQGNSA. This CDR3 is built from 15 residues. The chain's CDR3 is CASSLMPGSTGELFF. The CDR3 DNA reads TGTGCCAGCAGCTTGATGCCGGGGAGCACCGGGGAGCTGTTTTTT. Drawing the rest from reference TRBV7-2 and TRBJ2-2, the complete variable domain is GAGVSQSPSNKVTEKGKDVELRCDPISGHTALYWYRQSLGQGLEFLIYFQGNSAPDKSGLPSDRFSAERTGGSVSTLTIQRTQQEDSAVYLCASSLMPGSTGELFFGEGSRLTVL.

The V and J genes are TRBV5-1 and TRBJ1-1; D gene ambiguous. The ends were cut back, 5 bases at V and 4 bases at J, with 12 bases in the middle. The germline V gene encodes CDR1 SGHRS and CDR2 YFSETQ. The CDR3 consists of 13 residues. The CDR3 spells CASSLRTSTEAFF. CDR3 in DNA: TGCGCCAGCAGTCTCCGAACCTCCACTGAAGCTTTCTTT.

This chain joins TRBV10-3 and TRBJ2-3; TRBD2 aligns across 8 bases. The CDR3 sequence is 13 residues long. The trim removed 7 bases at V and 5 bases at J, leaving 5 bases unmatched. Germline lookup yields CDR1 ENHRY and CDR2 SYGVKD. The CDR3 is CAIMQRGQDTQYF. As DNA, the CDR3 is TGTGCCATCATGCAGCGGGGGCAAGATACGCAGTATTTT.

This rearrangement joins TRBV7-2 to TRBJ1-1; D possibly corresponds to TRBD1 (5 bases). The germline V gene has CDR1 SGHTA and CDR2 FQGNSA. The CDR3 contains 15 residues. Trimming took off 5 bases at V and 5 bases at J, with 18 bases between the two ends. CDR3 nucleotide sequence: TGTGCCAGCAGCCCCCGAGGCGGATGGGGGACTGAAGCTTTCTTT. As protein: CASSPRGGWGTEAFF.

The rearrangement uses TRBV27 and TRBJ2-4; tentative D call: TRBD1 (5 bases). This CDR3 comprises 16 residues. Between the trimmed V and J ends, which lost 6 bases and 1 base, there was a span of 16 bases. Germline CDR1 and CDR2: MNHEY and SMNVEV (reference sequence). The CDR3 reads CASRRKGLGAKNIQYF. DNA for the CDR3: TGTGCCAGCAGGAGAAAGGGGTTAGGGGCCAAAAACATTCAGTACTTC.

The rearrangement joins TRBV5-1 to TRBJ1-2; D call uncertain. This CDR3 region has 15 residues. CDR1 and CDR2 (germline): SGHRS, YFSETQ. Trimming pared 2 bases from V and 1 base from J, leaving 12 bases between. The CDR3 region is CASSFGGQLNYGYTF. The CDR3 region has the DNA TGCGCCAGCAGCTTTGGCGGGCAACTTAACTATGGCTACACCTTC.

The chain combines TRBV7-2 with TRBJ1-3; 7 bases align to TRBD1. J was trimmed by 2 bases and V by 0 bases; bases with no gene match: 1. CDR3 length: 15 residues. Germline V gene lookup returns CDR1 SGHTA and CDR2 FQGNSA. The CDR3: CASSLAGTAGNTIYF. The CDR3 DNA follows: TGTGCCAGCAGCTTAGCGGGGACAGCTGGAAACACCATATATTTT.

The V and J genes are TRBV10-3 and TRBJ1-5; 7 positions match TRBD1. This CDR3 spans 12 amino acids. Germline V gene lookup returns CDR1 ENHRY and CDR2 SYGVKD. The trim removed 11 bases at V and 4 bases at J, leaving 5 bases unmatched. DNA for the CDR3: TGTGCCGTCTCAGGGGGGAATCAGCCCCAGCATTTT. Its protein product is CAVSGGNQPQHF.

The CDR3 protein is CASSGSALGTGLNYGYTF. In nucleotides, the CDR3 is TGTGCCAGCAGTGGTTCAGCCTTGGGGACAGGGCTTAACTATGGCTACACCTTC. The genes are TRBV6-1 and TRBJ1-2; TRBD1 aligns across 9 bases. CDR3 size: 18 residues. V lost 4 bases and J lost 1; bases outside the gene matches: 13. Germline V CDR1 and CDR2: MNHNS, SASEGT.

The genes are TRBV5-1 and TRBJ2-7; weak D call: TRBD2 (6 bases). Germline CDR1 reads SGHRS; CDR2 reads YFSETQ. V lost 2 bases and J lost 3, with 15 bases in between. This CDR3 spans 15 amino acids. CDR3 coding DNA: TGCGCCAGCAGCTTAACCGGGACTCCTTTCTACGAGCAGTACTTC. Encoded protein: CASSLTGTPFYEQYF. Full variable domain (remainder filled in from reference TRBV5-1 and TRBJ2-7): KAGVTQTPRYLIKTRGQQVTLSCSPISGHRSVSWYQQTPGQGLQFLFEYFSETQRNKGNFPGRFSGRQFSNSRSEMNVSTLELGDSALYLCASSLTGTPFYEQYFGPGTRLTVT.

The V gene is TRBV7-6, the J gene TRBJ1-2; D unresolved. Germline V gene data show CDR1 as SGHVS and CDR2 as FNYEAQ. V gave up 5 bases and J gave up 4 bases, with 20 bases separating them. This CDR3 contains 16 residues. CDR3 bases: TGTGCCAGCAGCCCGGAGGCAGGCGGGAGGGCCTATGGCTACACCTTC. Translation: CASSPEAGGRAYGYTF.

The chain links TRBV19 to TRBJ2-5; D may be TRBD1 (6 bases). Germline assignment: CDR1 LNHDA and CDR2 SQIVND (reference sequence). This CDR3 contains 15 residues. The germline V and J ends were trimmed by 4 bases and 3 bases, with 15 bases remaining between them. The CDR3: CASSTAGTLKETQYF. The CDR3 nucleotides are TGTGCCAGTAGTACAGCCGGGACACTGAAAGAGACCCAGTACTTC.